Below, 14 T cell receptor beta chains from the same sample are listed, as sequenced in a study of glioma-infiltrating T cells. The iRepertoire nested amplicon-rescue multiplex PCR amplified TCR alpha and beta CDR3s from RNA. Using its own MiXCR run on the multiplex PCR reads, TCRdb lists one record per CDR3 protein. The sample has about 140,000 distinct CDR3 sequences, around 40% seen once. Source material: glioma tissue, nonneoplastic brain tissue, or PBMCs (not recorded which). These receptors all stem from a human donor with low-grade glioma or glioblastoma, undergoing nonglioma brain surgery, or in good health (not recorded which).

The chain combines TRBV6-1 with TRBJ1-5, with D uncertain. This CDR3 is built from 14 residues. The ends were cut back, 6 bases at V and 0 bases at J, with 9 bases in the middle. Germline lookup yields CDR1 MNHNS and CDR2 SASEGT. CDR3 residues: CASSPLDSNQPQHF. The CDR3, as DNA: TGTGCCAGCAGCCCGTTGGATAGCAATCAGCCCCAGCATTTT.

The genes are TRBV6-1 and TRBJ2-3, with TRBD1 identical over 9 bases. The germline CDR1 and CDR2 sequences are MNHNS and SASEGT. J gave up 2 bases and V 5 bases, and 2 bases lay outside the gene matches. This CDR3 has 14 amino acids. This chain's CDR3 is CASSRTGATDTQYF. The CDR3 nucleotides read TGTGCCAGCAGTCGGACAGGGGCCACAGATACGCAGTATTTT.

The genes are TRBV20-1 and TRBJ2-1, with 7 bases matching TRBD1. V lost 6 bases to trimming and J lost 7 bases; unmatched junction nucleotides: 9. This CDR3 has 13 amino acids. Per the germline V gene, CDR1 is DFQATT and CDR2 is SNEGSKA (reference sequence). The CDR3 sequence: CSATPGQPNEQFF. DNA for the CDR3: TGCAGTGCCACTCCGGGACAGCCAAATGAGCAGTTCTTC.

This clonotype has just a few counts. The chain joins TRBV6-1 to TRBJ2-1, with 7 bases aligning to TRBD1. The CDR3 has 15 amino acids. The V and J ends lost 8 bases and 0 bases, in that order; junction bases with no gene match: 7. CDR1 is MNHNS and CDR2 is SASEGT in the germline V gene. CDR3 residues: CASQTGRNSYNEQFF. As DNA, the CDR3 is TGTGCCAGCCAGACAGGGCGAAACTCCTACAATGAGCAGTTCTTC.

The rearrangement links TRBV6-6 to TRBJ1-2; D is undetermined. The V gene's germline CDR1 is MNHNY and CDR2 SVGAGI (reference sequence). The CDR3 loop spans 15 amino acids. V shed 4 bases and J shed 4 bases, with 16 bases lying between them. This CDR3 is CASSSRGSSPYGYTF. DNA of the CDR3: TGTGCCAGCAGTTCACGGGGTTCCTCCCCCTATGGCTACACCTTC.

This clonotype has only a few counts. The chain has TRBV10-3 and TRBJ2-6; 7 bases match TRBD1. V gave up 8 bases and J gave up 1 base; unmatched junction bases: 8. Germline V CDR1 and CDR2: ENHRY, SYGVKD. CDR3 length equals 16 residues. For the CDR3, the DNA is TGTGCCATCTGCCGGGACAGTCCTTCTGGGGCCAACGTCCTGACTTTC. Translated, it gives CAICRDSPSGANVLTF.

This clonotype turned up a few times. This sequence joins TRBV20-1 and TRBJ2-5, with D possibly being TRBD1 (6 bases). The CDR3 runs 16 residues. The germline V gene encodes CDR1 DFQATT and CDR2 SNEGSKA (reference sequence). V was cut by 0 bases and J by 1 base, with 15 bases left in between. The CDR3 sequence is CSAREFGGGGQETQYF. Here the CDR3 DNA reads TGCAGTGCTAGAGAATTTGGGGGCGGAGGCCAAGAGACCCAGTACTTC.

The chain recombines TRBV4-1 with TRBJ2-5; 9 bases match TRBD2. The CDR3 covers 12 residues. The J segment lost 5 bases and the V segment lost 5 bases, leaving 0 bases of the junction unmatched. The V gene's germline CDR1 is MGHRA and CDR2 YSYEKL. CDR3 loop: CASSAGGETQYF. CDR3 DNA sequence: TGCGCCAGCAGCGCGGGGGGGGAGACCCAGTACTTC.

The chain is built from TRBV2 and TRBJ1-2; no definite D call. Trimming removed 6 bases at V and 4 bases at J, with 9 bases between. The CDR3 covers 12 residues. The V gene's germline CDR1 is SNHLY and CDR2 FYNNEI. The CDR3 DNA reads as TGTGCCAGCAGGATCGCCAGCTATGGCTACACCTTC. Its translation is CASRIASYGYTF.

This clonotype has a handful of counts. The chain is built from TRBV7-2 and TRBJ2-3; 7 bases match TRBD2. The V and J ends lost 4 bases and 3 bases, in that order; junction bases with no gene match: 13. Germline CDR1 SGHTA, CDR2 FQGNSA. This CDR3 is built from 17 residues. Here the CDR3 DNA reads TGTGCCAGCAGCTACCGCCTGGGGCGGCGGGAGACAGATACGCAGTATTTT. Translated, it gives CASSYRLGRRETDTQYF.

DNA for the CDR3: TGTGCCAGCAGTCCCCGCCGTGGGGCGAATACGCAGTATTTT. Translated: CASSPRRGANTQYF. The rearrangement links TRBV6-1 to TRBJ2-3, with D possibly matching TRBD1 (5 bases). Germline V lookup: CDR1 MNHNS, CDR2 SASEGT. This CDR3 comprises 14 residues. Trimming removed 5 bases from V and 7 bases from J, with 16 bases in between.

This clonotype was counted only a few times. CDR3 nucleotide sequence: TGTGCCAGCAGTTACAACCCCCAAGTGAATGAGCAGTTCTTC. Its translation: CASSYNPQVNEQFF. The V and J genes are TRBV27 and TRBJ2-1, with D unresolved. The V and J ends lost 4 bases and 7 bases respectively, with 14 bases between them. CDR3 length: 14 amino acids. CDR1 is MNHEY, CDR2 SMNVEV, per germline (reference sequence).

This clonotype has more than one count but fewer than ten. The chain is built from TRBV4-2 and TRBJ2-3; 10 bases align to TRBD2. Germline loops: CDR1 LGHNA, CDR2 YNFKEQ. V lost 1 base and J lost 4; bases outside the gene matches: 11. CDR3 length: 18 residues. The CDR3 DNA reads as TGTGCCAGCAGCCAAGGTCCTAGCGGGGGTCCCTCCGCAGATACGCAGTATTTT. Protein sequence: CASSQGPSGGPSADTQYF.

This clonotype was seen only a few times. This chain links TRBV20-1 with TRBJ2-7; 7 bases align to TRBD1. Germline-derived CDR1 and CDR2 are DFQATT and SNEGSKA (reference sequence). This CDR3 is built from 12 residues. J lost 4 bases, V lost 6 bases, and 6 bases had no gene match. The CDR3, as DNA: TGCAGTGCAACGACAGGGTTGTACGAGCAGTACTTC. Translating gives CSATTGLYEQYF.